A selection of T cell receptor beta chains follows, all from one sample in a study of blood T cell repertoires in COVID-19. Generated by immunoSEQ multiplex PCR, the TCRdb table keeps only in-frame clones and is missing some. The profile shows roughly 92,000 clones, about nine tenths of them singletons. The sample was peripheral blood. The receptors shown here come from a woman of 80 years or more with acute or convalescent COVID-19. The CDR3 runs from the conserved cysteine through the conserved F or W. D genes are given only for firm matches. Not all rows give a size; the values are once, few, many and, for expanded clones, a class.

TRBJ1-2,TRBD1,TRBV5-6,NA,TGTGCCAGCAGCACGAGGGACAGTCCTAACTATGGCTACACCTTC,CASSTRDSPNYGYTF
TRBJ1-1,NA,TRBV5-1,once,TGCGCCAGCAGCCCCGACACAGGGAACACTGAAGCTTTCTTT,CASSPDTGNTEAFF
TRBJ2-1,NA,TRBV9,NA,TGTGCCAGCAGCCATACAAGCCAGGCGAGAAATGAGCAGTTCTTC,CASSHTSQARNEQFF
TRBJ2-2,NA,TRBV7-2,NA,TGTGCCAGCAGTTTCTCCGGGAACACCGGGGAGCTGTTTTTT,CASSFSGNTGELFF
TRBJ2-2,NA,TRBV29-1,NA,TGCAGCGTTGACAACAGGAACACCGGGGAGCTGTTTTTT,CSVDNRNTGELFF
TRBJ2-5,TRBD2,TRBV7-2,few,TGTGCCAGCAGCACAATAGCGGGAACGGGAGAGACCCAGTACTTC,CASSTIAGTGETQYF
TRBJ2-7,NA,TRBV6-1,NA,TGTGCCAGCAGTGAAGTGTGGGGAGGAGGGACCTACGAGCAGTACTTC,CASSEVWGGGTYEQYF
TRBJ2-7,TRBD2,TRBV20-1,NA,TGCAGTGCTAGTACTACTAGCGGGGGGTACTACGAGCAGTACTTC,CSASTTSGGYYEQYF
TRBJ2-5,NA,TRBV7-2,few,TGTGCCAGCAGTTTCCCCGGGGAGACCCAGTACTTC,CASSFPGETQYF
TRBJ2-2,NA,TRBV2,medium-sized,TGTGCCACCTATCCTACAGGGAGTGAGTCCGGGGAGCTGTTTTTT,CATYPTGSESGELFF
TRBJ1-1,TRBD1,TRBV7-3,NA,TGTGCCAGCAGCTTATCGGACAGGGGTCACACTGAAGCTTTCTTT,CASSLSDRGHTEAFF
TRBJ2-1,TRBD2,TRBV7-2,once,TGTGCCAGCAGCTCCTGGGGGACTAGCGGCTCCTACAATGAGCAGTTCTTC,CASSSWGTSGSYNEQFF
TRBJ2-1,TRBD1,TRBV7-3,NA,TGTGCCAGCAGCTTCGACAGGGACAATGAGCAGTTCTTC,CASSFDRDNEQFF
TRBJ2-3,TRBD1,TRBV7-2,few,TGTGCCAGCAGCTTAGTACCGGGACAGGGCAGCGATACGCAGTATTTT,CASSLVPGQGSDTQYF
TRBJ2-3,NA,TRBV7-3,NA,TGTGCCAGCAGTCTAACAGGGTTCCGGGATACGCAGTATTTT,CASSLTGFRDTQYF
TRBJ2-1,NA,TRBV27,NA,TGTGCCAGCAGGGACAGAAGGTTAAATGAGCAGTTCTTC,CASRDRRLNEQFF
TRBJ2-5,TRBD2,TRBV7-2,NA,TGTGCCAGCAGCTTATCGGGACTAGCGGGGGAGACCCAGTACTTC,CASSLSGLAGETQYF
TRBJ2-2,TRBD2,TRBV5-6,NA,TGTGCCAGCAGCCCAATCCGGGGGGGTCTTGGGGAGCTGTTTTTT,CASSPIRGGLGELFF
TRBJ1-2,NA,TRBV19,NA,TGTGCCAGTAGGGACCGGGACACAAACTATGGCTACACCTTC,CASRDRDTNYGYTF
TRBJ2-7,NA,TRBV7-2,NA,TGTGCCAGCCGTGAGTACTACGAGCAGTACTTC,CASREYYEQYF
TRBJ2-5,TRBD2,TRBV5-1,NA,TGCGCCAGCAGCATCAAGAGCGGGGCCCAAGGAGAGACCCAGTACTTC,CASSIKSGAQGETQYF
TRBJ2-7,NA,TRBV7-2,NA,TGTGCCAGCAGCTTAGCGCAGGGTTACGAGCAGTACTTC,CASSLAQGYEQYF
TRBJ2-7,TRBD1,TRBV5-4,NA,TGTGCCAGCAGCTTGGAGGGGGCCGGGGAGCAGTACTTC,CASSLEGAGEQYF
TRBJ1-3,TRBD1,TRBV25-1,NA,TGTGCCAGCAGGACAGGGGCTGGAAACACCATATATTTT,CASRTGAGNTIYF
TRBJ2-7,NA,TRBV27,NA,TGTGCCAGCAGTTTTTTTATCTACGAGCAGTACTTC,CASSFFIYEQYF
TRBJ1-1,NA,TRBV12-3/TRBV12-4,NA,TGTGCCAGCAGTTTTTCTAGGTCTGAAGCTTTCTTT,CASSFSRSEAFF
TRBJ1-1,TRBD1,TRBV7-9,NA,TGTGCCAGCAACCCAGACAGGGTTGGCACTGAAGCTTTCTTT,CASNPDRVGTEAFF
TRBJ1-2,NA,TRBV6-6,few,TGTGCCAGCAGCCGAACGGAACTGACACCAAACTATGGCTACACCTTC,CASSRTELTPNYGYTF
TRBJ1-5,NA,TRBV19,NA,TGTGCCAGTAGTATAGAACGGAGCAATCAGCCCCAGCATTTT,CASSIERSNQPQHF
TRBJ1-1,TRBD1,TRBV9,NA,TGTGCCAGCAGCGTAGTTCAGGGGGCCAACACTGAAGCTTTCTTT,CASSVVQGANTEAFF
TRBJ2-4,NA,TRBV7-9,NA,TGTGCCAGCAGCCACCGGGATCAGGAGGACATTCAGTACTTC,CASSHRDQEDIQYF
TRBJ1-3,NA,TRBV20-1,once,TGCAGTGCTAGTCGGTCCAACTCTGGAAACACCATATATTTT,CSASRSNSGNTIYF
TRBJ2-1,TRBD1,TRBV6-5,NA,TGTGCCAGCAGTTACGGGACAGGGCTCAATGAGCAGTTCTTC,CASSYGTGLNEQFF
TRBJ2-1,TRBD2,TRBV3-1/TRBV3-2,NA,TGTGCCAGCAGCCTAACTCCCCGACAGGGTAAAAGCGGGGGGGCCAACTACAATGAGCAGTTCTTC,CASSLTPRQGKSGGANYNEQFF
TRBJ2-3,NA,TRBV24-1,NA,TGTGCCACCAGTCCTGGTCCCTCTAACACAGATACGCAGTATTTT,CATSPGPSNTDTQYF
TRBJ2-7,TRBD2,TRBV27,NA,TGTGCCAGCACCCCCAGCGGGAGATACGAGCAGTACTTC,CASTPSGRYEQYF
TRBJ2-6,NA,TRBV19,NA,TGTGCCAGTAGTATCGCAGGTTATGGGGCCAACGTCCTGACTTTC,CASSIAGYGANVLTF
TRBJ2-3,NA,TRBV9,NA,TGTGCCAGCAGCCTTCACCCCGCTAACACAGATACGCAGTATTTT,CASSLHPANTDTQYF
TRBJ2-3,TRBD2,TRBV3-1/TRBV3-2,NA,TGTGCCAGCAGTCGCCTTTTAAGCGGGATGAGCACAGATACGCAGTATTTT,CASSRLLSGMSTDTQYF
TRBJ1-1,TRBD1,TRBV5-1,NA,TGCGCCAGCAGCTTAGAGGCAGGGGGCATCACTGAAGCTTTCTTT,CASSLEAGGITEAFF
TRBJ1-1,TRBD1,TRBV12-3/TRBV12-4,NA,TGTGCCAGCACCAAACAGGGGAGAAGCGCTTTCTTT,CASTKQGRSAFF
TRBJ1-3,NA,TRBV11-2,NA,TGTGCCAGCACCCTACAGGCCTTACTTGGAAACACCATATATTTT,CASTLQALLGNTIYF
TRBJ2-5,TRBD1,TRBV6-5,NA,TGTGCCAGCAGTCCCCGGACAGGCCAAGAGACCCAGTACTTC,CASSPRTGQETQYF
TRBJ2-1,NA,TRBV4-2,NA,TGTGCCAGCAGCCAGAAGGACTCAAATTCAAATGAGCAGTTCTTC,CASSQKDSNSNEQFF
TRBJ1-1,NA,TRBV3-1/TRBV3-2,NA,TGTGCCAGCAGCCGTCCGGGGGCTGAAGCTTTCTTT,CASSRPGAEAFF
TRBJ1-4,NA,TRBV11-2,NA,TGTGCCAGCAGCCGCTTCGGCAGGGCTAGAAATGAAAAACTGTTTTTT,CASSRFGRARNEKLFF
TRBJ2-7,NA,TRBV4-2,NA,TGTGCCAGCAGCCGCAATTACAGGGCGGCCTACGAGCAGTACTTC,CASSRNYRAAYEQYF
TRBJ1-6,TRBD1,TRBV3-1/TRBV3-2,NA,TGTGCCAGCAGCCAAGGATGGACAGGGGGGAATTCACCCCTCCACTTT,CASSQGWTGGNSPLHF
TRBJ2-5,TRBD2,TRBV2,NA,TGTGCCAGCAGTGAAGCTAGCGGGTACCAAGAGACCCAGTACTTC,CASSEASGYQETQYF